This T cell receptor (beta chain) was profiled in a study of blood T cell repertoires in COVID-19. Turning to the study itself: T cells, B-cell-depleted T cells, or PBMCs provided the cDNA or gDNA that served as material.

Using immunoSEQ multiplex PCR, the repertoire was profiled, and TCRdb retains in-frame clones only, with some absent. Counted here are about 68,000 clones, 65% to 90% occurring once; the ten biggest clones make up roughly 25%. V was clipped by 6 bases and J by 0 bases, with 8 bases between them. The CDR3 is 13 residues long. Germline V gene sequence: CDR1 MNHEY, CDR2 SMNVEV (reference sequence). Sequenced input: peripheral blood. The chain is built from TRBV27 and TRBJ1-1; D gene ambiguous. The sequence derives from a middle-aged man with acute or convalescent COVID-19. The CDR3 is CASSLMMNTEAFF. The CDR3 DNA follows: TGTGCCAGCAGCCTAATGATGAACACTGAAGCTTTCTTT.